Described below is a single T cell receptor beta chain sequence and its context. This clonotype appeared many times. What this receptor recognizes is not known. It has no much larger one-base neighbor in the sample; base qualities were not kept. Amplification of TCR beta CDR3 regions was carried out from RNA transcripts. The first round of RT-PCR for the TCR CDR3 was performed with the HTBI primer set and the Qiagen OneStep RT-PCR kit. A second multiplex PCR round built the libraries, followed by size selection and purification. Sequencing of the libraries was done on an Illumina HiSeq2000 using paired-end 100 bp reads. Per the original workflow: Raw data were processed with SOAPnuke, discarding reads with adapters, uncalled bases, mean Phred below 15, or no exact constant-primer or identifier match. COPE v1.2.5 was used to merge high-quality paired reads, and clonotypes were defined as unique nucleotide sequences. Clonotypes were aligned to IMGT TRBV, TRBD and TRBJ reference segments using MiTCR v1.1. The analysis included only V-J combinations with a frequency above 0.0001, which together covered roughly 99% of the repertoires. A TCS score was defined as the ratio between F50 (clonal expansion) and ExV (chaos), using BLOSUM62-based TCRdist between CDR3 peptides within each V-J. Welch's t-statistics and random forest reduced 514 V-J features to roughly 13, which were used in a naive Bayes classifier (R e1071). The public reads were reanalyzed by TCRdb: fastp trimming at Q25, MiXCR alignment, in-frame beta chains only. Each CDR3 protein appears once, grouped with its most common genes and DNA. These V and J calls derive from TCRdb rather than the authors' analysis. The sample includes roughly 110,000 distinct CDR3 sequences, with around a sixth observed a single time. The ten largest clones take up about 42% of the sample.

Stable Graves' hyperthyroidism was defined as no progression to ophthalmopathy during 18 months of follow-up. The hyperthyroidism patients were between 18 and 65 years old and newly diagnosed, with a disease duration of less than 2 months. Exclusion was applied to patients with uncontrolled infections, other autoimmune diseases, pregnancy or lactation. Diagnoses were established on the basis of clinical symptoms, serum thyroxine and TRAb, thyroid ultrasound, and orbital computed tomography. Ficoll-Paque density gradient centrifugation was used to isolate PBMCs from about 10 ml of fresh peripheral blood. Total RNA was extracted using Trizol reagent, and RNA quality was assessed on an Agilent 2100 Bioanalyzer. This sample was included in a study of T cells in Graves' hyperthyroidism and ophthalmopathy (dated by TCRdb to between 2017 and 2020). Some background on the complete study: Peripheral blood was sampled at the time of initial diagnosis, prior to any treatment. A discovery cohort of around 98 patients, fewer than 50 with Graves' ophthalmopathy and 55 to 65 with stable Graves' hyperthyroidism, was used to find distinguishing TCR V-J signatures. Prospective prediction of ophthalmopathy was tested in an independent validation cohort consisting of roughly 20 hyperthyroidism patients and over 15 patients who later progressed to ophthalmopathy. The approximately 100 discovery patients were divided at random into training and test sets in a 7:3 ratio. The study also compared thyroid tissue and blood T-cell repertoires from several Graves' hyperthyroidism patients. After blood sampling, hyperthyroidism patients were treated with methimazole at a starting dose of 30 mg daily, and ophthalmopathy patients were treated with high-dose intravenous methylprednisolone. The paper reports TCR Vbeta CDR3 sequencing of more than 120 peripheral blood samples: around 41 ophthalmopathy, under 80 hyperthyroidism and approximately 17 progressor patients.

The full study reports these points: Sample size was not statistically predetermined, and investigators were not blinded to group allocation. Most expanded thyroid clonotypes (frequency above 0.001) were also found in blood, which suggests that blood repertoires may mirror thyroid immune responses. In validation, progression to ophthalmopathy was predicted by the model with around 71% sensitivity and just over 72% specificity, a median of roughly 6.4 months before onset. In cross-validation, a model built on a 13 V-J signature told ophthalmopathy apart from stable hyperthyroidism with approximately 90% sensitivity and roughly 82% specificity, and in testing the same model reached 80%/75%.

The germline V gene (reference sequence) provides CDR1 DFQATT and CDR2 SNEGSKA. The CDR3, cysteine through phenylalanine, is 13 amino acids long. Only the CDR3 region is kept as DNA, spanning 39 bases read in frame from base 1. The rearrangement combines TRBV20-1 with TRBJ2-7; the D gene remains uncertain. The sequence derives from a woman aged 45-65 years with Graves' hyperthyroidism. The sequenced material came from blood. The DNA sequence is TGCAGCACCGGGCCCCGGTCCCTCTACGAGCAGTACTTC. It translates as CSTGPRSLYEQYF.